This T cell receptor (beta chain) was captured in a study of vaccination effects on CD4 cells after COVID-19. CDR1 is GTSNPN, CDR2 SVGIG, per germline (reference sequence). The CDR3 has 13 residues. The V gene lost 4 bases and the J gene lost 4 bases, with 11 bases spanning the gap. Sequencing followed a ViraFEST assay step that expanded antigen-specific CD4+ T cells with viral peptide pools. Once cultured for 10 days, the cells underwent separation to obtain CD4+ T cells. The healthy vaccine recipients, who had no prior SARS-CoV-2 infection, showed negative nucleocapsid antibodies. Some 2 million PBMC per well were cultured with approximately 9 IU/ml IL-2 and about 10 ug/ml peptides. Points on this clone: Its cognate antigen is unknown.

Profiled with immunoSEQ multiplex PCR; TCRdb holds only in-frame clones, not every one. This table holds 50,000 to 65,000 clones, approximately 75% found once. The V call is TRBV30, the J call TRBJ1-5, with no clear D. The material sequenced was CD4+ T cells from PBMCs cultured with HCoV-OC43 spike peptides, taken before COVID-19 vaccination. Stated subset: HCoV-OC43 spike overlapping peptide pool stimulation. This sequence originates from a human donor who received a COVID-19 vaccine. The CDR3 is CAWNRGGNQPQHF. The DNA for the CDR3 is TGTGCCTGGAACCGGGGAGGGAATCAGCCCCAGCATTTT.